These T cell receptor beta chains were read from a single sample in a study of T cell responses to AZD1222 COVID-19 vaccine. The assay was immunoSEQ multiplex PCR, and TCRdb's table has in-frame clones only and misses some. Of 100,000 to 150,000 clones in the sample, more than 75% were seen once. The sequencing used peripheral blood, collected on day 0 of AZD1222 vaccination. These receptors came from an adult in good health. Each CDR3 is given with its conserved first and last residue. A D gene is named only where the DNA matches it firmly. Expanded clones are given a class, and other clones once, few, many or no size at all.

>TRBV19|TRBJ2-3|NA|TRBD2
CASSPRSASGSTDTQYF
TGTGCCAGTAGTCCCCGGTCGGCTAGCGGGAGTACAGATACGCAGTATTTT
>TRBV29-1|TRBJ2-7|NA|NA
CSVRTSYEQYF
TGCAGCGTGCGGACTTCCTACGAGCAGTACTTC
>TRBV10-3|TRBJ1-2|few|NA
CAISGGMEYGYTF
TGTGCCATCAGTGGGGGGATGGAGTATGGCTACACCTTC
>TRBV5-1|TRBJ2-2|NA|NA
CASSFPSSRNTGELFF
TGCGCCAGCAGCTTCCCGAGTTCCAGGAACACCGGGGAGCTGTTTTTT
>TRBV7-9|TRBJ2-3|NA|TRBD1
CASSTGQGAVDTQYF
TGTGCCAGCAGTACGGGACAGGGGGCTGTAGATACGCAGTATTTT
>TRBV19|TRBJ2-1|few|NA
CASSVDRSSYNEQFF
TGTGCCAGTAGTGTCGACAGGAGTTCCTACAATGAGCAGTTCTTC
>TRBV9|TRBJ1-2|NA|NA
CASSATVYGYTF
TGTGCCAGCAGCGCGACAGTCTATGGCTACACCTTC
>TRBV20-1|TRBJ2-7|NA|TRBD1
CSASGQVFSYEQYF
TGCAGTGCTAGTGGACAGGTTTTCTCCTACGAGCAGTACTTC
>TRBV9|TRBJ1-1|NA|TRBD1
CASSVGAGGRGFFTEAFF
TGTGCCAGCAGCGTAGGGGCAGGGGGAAGGGGTTTTTTCACTGAAGCTTTCTTT
>TRBV2|TRBJ1-5|NA|TRBD1
CASSAGQGKNQPQHF
TGTGCCAGCAGTGCGGGACAGGGAAAAAATCAGCCCCAGCATTTT
>TRBV10-2|TRBJ2-2|NA|NA
CASKPGTGGELFF
TGCGCCAGCAAACCGGGTACTGGCGGGGAGCTGTTTTTT
>TRBV5-1|TRBJ2-1|NA|NA
CASNLGTPSNEQFF
TGCGCCAGCAATCTCGGGACCCCATCCAATGAGCAGTTCTTC
>TRBV30|TRBJ2-2|NA|NA
CAWSKGTGELFF
TGTGCCTGGAGTAAGGGTACCGGGGAGCTGTTTTTT
>TRBV7-9|TRBJ1-4|NA|TRBD1
CASSRDREANEKLFF
TGTGCCAGCAGCCGCGACAGGGAAGCTAATGAAAAACTGTTTTTT
>TRBV19|TRBJ1-2|NA|NA
CASSIPNGYTF
TGTGCCAGTAGTATCCCCAATGGCTACACCTTC
>TRBV29-1|TRBJ2-7|once|TRBD2
CSVTSGRDYEQYF
TGCAGCGTAACTAGCGGGAGGGACTACGAGCAGTACTTC
>TRBV5-1|TRBJ1-3|few|NA
CASSPEQLASGNTIYF
TGCGCCAGCAGCCCGGAACAGCTAGCCTCTGGAAACACCATATATTTT
>TRBV6-4|TRBJ1-5|NA|NA
CASSEGRGQPQHF
TGTGCCAGCAGTGAGGGCAGGGGCCAGCCCCAGCATTTT
>TRBV6-5|TRBJ2-1|NA|TRBD1
CASSRDSGYNEQFF
TGTGCCAGCAGCCGGGACAGCGGATACAATGAGCAGTTCTTC
>TRBV12-3/TRBV12-4|TRBJ1-2|NA|NA
CASSPETHYGYTF
TGTGCCAGCAGTCCCGAAACCCACTATGGCTACACCTTC
>TRBV7-3|TRBJ2-1|NA|NA
CASSQQIGYNEQFF
TGTGCCAGCAGTCAACAGATAGGCTACAATGAGCAGTTCTTC
>TRBV30|TRBJ1-1|NA|NA
CAWITGQGNTEAFF
TGTGCCTGGATAACCGGGCAGGGGAACACTGAAGCTTTCTTT
>TRBV7-2|TRBJ1-6|NA|NA
CATPLGGGMNSPLHF
TGTGCCACTCCCCTAGGCGGGGGTATGAATTCACCCCTCCACTTT
>TRBV5-4|TRBJ2-5|NA|NA
CASSTRTEETQYF
TGTGCCAGCAGCACTCGGACGGAAGAGACCCAGTACTTC
>TRBV7-3|TRBJ1-1|NA|NA
CASSPGPGAGTEAFF
TGTGCCAGCAGCCCCGGCCCGGGGGCGGGGACTGAAGCTTTCTTT
>TRBV6-1|TRBJ2-2|once|NA
CASSQALSGAGELFF
TGTGCCAGCAGTCAAGCTCTTAGTGGAGCCGGGGAGCTGTTTTTT
>TRBV5-1|TRBJ2-1|NA|TRBD1
CASSLGDSTPSNEQFF
TGCGCCAGCAGCCTGGGGGACAGCACCCCTAGCAATGAGCAGTTCTTC
>TRBV2|TRBJ1-1|NA|NA
CASSGTPVNTEAFF
TGTGCCAGCAGTGGGACACCGGTGAACACTGAAGCTTTCTTT
>TRBV5-4|TRBJ1-6|once|NA
CASSPGQYNSPPHF
TGTGCCAGCAGTCCCGGACAGTATAATTCACCCCCCCACTTT